This section outlines one TCR beta chain sequence together with its context. There is no known antigen for this receptor. One base away there is no much larger clone; base qualities are not given. The collaborating institutions used their own protocols to collect whole blood in K2EDTA tubes. For TCRbeta analysis, collaborators shipped samples as frozen whole blood, isolated PBMCs, or DNA extracted from either of those sample types. This record comes from a study of blood T cell repertoires in COVID-19 (TCRdb year 2020). Context from the whole study: Samples from collaborators originated in the United States, Italy and Spain and spanned both the acute and convalescent phases of COVID-19. The material from the prospective study consisted of cDNA or gDNA derived from T cells, B-cell-depleted T cells, or PBMCs. The dataset comprised deeply sampled blood TCRbeta repertoires from subjects exposed to, actively infected with, or recovered from COVID-19. The repertoires were released in a freely available public database intended as a resource for research on the immune response to SARS-CoV-2. Samples came from the ongoing ImmuneRACE study (first 160 participants) plus 1,254 subjects from 6 global collaborators. A de-identified subject ID, COVID-19 status, age in years and sex were almost always included in the sample metadata. Where HLA class I and class II types were available, the types were taken from metadata supplied by the sample provider, not from assay-based typing. Paper-wide results and their limitations: The quantity of clinical and demographic metadata differed by source and by participant and was supplied without curation.

TCRbeta CDR3 regions were amplified from genomic DNA using the immunoSEQ Assay, a bias-controlled multiplex PCR. For the original study's pipeline: Nucleated cell counts per sample were estimated from amplification of reference gene primers within the assay. To quantify the absolute abundance of each unique TCRbeta CDR3 rearrangement, sequence reads were collapsed and filtered. For each sample, productive Simpson clonality was calculated as the square root of Simpson's diversity index across productive rearrangements. Held by TCRdb, this immuneACCESS table contains in-frame sequences only and omits some clones. Under half of the omission traces to an unresolved V gene where checked; the cause of the rest is unknown. From that table come the V and J calls and clone size; the DNA was used to work out D and trimming. This sample gives hundreds of thousands of clones in total; around 86% of them show up just once. The top ten constitute 1.4% of the sample.

The cysteine opens and the phenylalanine closes a CDR3 of 14 amino acids. Of all the DNA, just the CDR3 is kept, 42 bases in frame from base 1. V is shortened by 10 bases, J by 0 bases, and the region joining them spans 13 bases. In the germline V gene, CDR1 corresponds to MNHEY and CDR2 to SVGAGI. Sequenced input: peripheral blood. This sequence uses TRBV6-5 and TRBJ1-3; a tentative D match to TRBD1 spans 5 bases. This clonotype originated in a woman under 40 with active or convalescent COVID-19. The CDR3 has the sequence CATGGFSSGNTIYF. The nucleotides are TGTGCCACGGGGGGGTTCTCCTCTGGAAACACCATATATTTT.